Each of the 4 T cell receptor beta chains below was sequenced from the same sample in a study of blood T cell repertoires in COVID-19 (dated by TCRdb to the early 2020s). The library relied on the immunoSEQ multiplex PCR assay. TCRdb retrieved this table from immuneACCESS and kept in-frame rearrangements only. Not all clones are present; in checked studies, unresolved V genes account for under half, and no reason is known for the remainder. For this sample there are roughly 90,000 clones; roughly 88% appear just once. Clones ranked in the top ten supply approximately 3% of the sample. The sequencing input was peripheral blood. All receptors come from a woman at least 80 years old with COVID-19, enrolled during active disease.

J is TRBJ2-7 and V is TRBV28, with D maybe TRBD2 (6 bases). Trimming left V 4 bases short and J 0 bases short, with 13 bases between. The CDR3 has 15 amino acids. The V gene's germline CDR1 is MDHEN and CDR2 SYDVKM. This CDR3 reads CASSSPGAASYEQYF. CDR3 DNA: TGTGCCAGCAGTTCCCCGGGAGCGGCCTCCTACGAGCAGTACTTC.

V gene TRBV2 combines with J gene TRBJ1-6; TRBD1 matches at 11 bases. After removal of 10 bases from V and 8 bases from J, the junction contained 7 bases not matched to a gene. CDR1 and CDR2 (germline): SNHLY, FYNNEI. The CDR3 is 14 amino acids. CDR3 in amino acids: CATQGQGADSPLHF. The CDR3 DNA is TGTGCCACGCAAGGACAGGGGGCCGATTCACCCCTCCACTTT.

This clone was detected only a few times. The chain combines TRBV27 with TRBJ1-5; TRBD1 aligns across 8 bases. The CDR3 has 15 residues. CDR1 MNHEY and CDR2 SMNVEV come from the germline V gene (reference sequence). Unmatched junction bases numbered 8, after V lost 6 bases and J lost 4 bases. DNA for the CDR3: TGTGCCAGCAGCACCAGGACAGGGAGAAATCAGCCCCAGCATTTT. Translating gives CASSTRTGRNQPQHF.

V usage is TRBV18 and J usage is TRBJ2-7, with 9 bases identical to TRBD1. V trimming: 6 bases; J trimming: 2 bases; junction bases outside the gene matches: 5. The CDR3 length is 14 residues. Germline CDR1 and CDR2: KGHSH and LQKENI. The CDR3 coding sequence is TGTGCCAGCTCGAGGGACAGGGATGCCTACGAGCAGTACTTC. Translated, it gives CASSRDRDAYEQYF.